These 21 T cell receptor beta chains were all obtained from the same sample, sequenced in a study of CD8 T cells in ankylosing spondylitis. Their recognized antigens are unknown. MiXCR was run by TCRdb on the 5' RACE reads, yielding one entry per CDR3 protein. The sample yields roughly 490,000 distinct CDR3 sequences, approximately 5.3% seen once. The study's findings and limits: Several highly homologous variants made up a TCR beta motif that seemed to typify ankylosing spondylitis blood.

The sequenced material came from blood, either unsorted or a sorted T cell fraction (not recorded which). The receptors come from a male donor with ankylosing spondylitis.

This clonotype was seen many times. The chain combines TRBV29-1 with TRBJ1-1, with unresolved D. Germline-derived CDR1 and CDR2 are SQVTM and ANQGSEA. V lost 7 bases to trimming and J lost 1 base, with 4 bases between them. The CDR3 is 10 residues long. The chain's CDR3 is CSAWNTEAFF. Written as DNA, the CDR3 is TGCAGCGCATGGAACACTGAAGCTTTCTTT.

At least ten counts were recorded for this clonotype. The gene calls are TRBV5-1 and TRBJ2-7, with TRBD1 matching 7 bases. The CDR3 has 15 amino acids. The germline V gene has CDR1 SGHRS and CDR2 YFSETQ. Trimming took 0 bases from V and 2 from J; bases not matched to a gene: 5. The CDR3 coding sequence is TGCGCCAGCAGCTTGGGCCCGGGACAGCCCTACGAGCAGTACTTC. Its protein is CASSLGPGQPYEQYF.

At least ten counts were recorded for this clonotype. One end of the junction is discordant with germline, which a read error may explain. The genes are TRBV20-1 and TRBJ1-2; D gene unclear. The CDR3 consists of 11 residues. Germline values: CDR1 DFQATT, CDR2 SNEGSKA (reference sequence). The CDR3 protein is CSARDIYGYTF. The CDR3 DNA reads TGCAGTGCTCGAGACATCTATGGCTACACCTTC.

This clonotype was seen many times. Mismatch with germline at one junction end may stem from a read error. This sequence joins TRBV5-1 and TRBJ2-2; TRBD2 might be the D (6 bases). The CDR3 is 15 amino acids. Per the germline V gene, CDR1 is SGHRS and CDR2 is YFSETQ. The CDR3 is CATSMLAGPAGELFF. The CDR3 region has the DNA TGCGCCACCAGCATGTTGGCGGGACCTGCCGGGGAGCTGTTTTTT. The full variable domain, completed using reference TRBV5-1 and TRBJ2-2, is KAGVTQTPRYLIKTRGQQVTLSCSPISGHRSVSWYQQTPGQGLQFLFEYFSETQRNKGNFPGRFSGRQFSNSRSEMNVSTLELGDSALYLCATSMLAGPAGELFFGEGSRLTVL.

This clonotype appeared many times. In nucleotides, the CDR3 is TGTGCCAGCAGTTACTCGGGTAGTACGAAGACCCAGTACTTC. This translates into CASSYSGSTKTQYF. The chain carries TRBV6-2 or TRBV6-3 and TRBJ2-5; D is unresolved. With 0 bases removed from V and 6 bases from J, the gap between germline ends came to 11 bases. CDR3 length: 14 residues. Germline V gene data show CDR1 as MNHEY and CDR2 as SVGEGT.

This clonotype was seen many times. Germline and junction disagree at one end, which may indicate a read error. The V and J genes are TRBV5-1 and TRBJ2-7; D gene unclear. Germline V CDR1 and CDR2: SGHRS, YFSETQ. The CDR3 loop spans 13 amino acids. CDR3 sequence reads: CASSLESSYEQYF. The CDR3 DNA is TGTGCCAGCAGCTTAGAGAGCTCCTACGAGCAGTACTTC.

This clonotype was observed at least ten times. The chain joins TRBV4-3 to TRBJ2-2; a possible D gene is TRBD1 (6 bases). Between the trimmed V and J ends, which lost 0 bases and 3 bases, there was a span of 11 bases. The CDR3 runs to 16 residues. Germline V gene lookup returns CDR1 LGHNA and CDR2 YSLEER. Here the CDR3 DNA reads TGCGCCAGCAGCCAAGATGCCGCAGGGGACACCGGGGAGCTGTTTTTT. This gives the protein CASSQDAAGDTGELFF.

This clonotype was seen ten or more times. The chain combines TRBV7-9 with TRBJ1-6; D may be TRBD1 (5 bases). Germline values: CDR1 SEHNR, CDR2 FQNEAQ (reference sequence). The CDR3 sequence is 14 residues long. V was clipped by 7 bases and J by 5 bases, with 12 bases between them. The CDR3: CASTNQGNNSPLHF. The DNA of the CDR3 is TGTGCCAGCACCAATCAGGGAAATAATTCACCCCTCCACTTT.

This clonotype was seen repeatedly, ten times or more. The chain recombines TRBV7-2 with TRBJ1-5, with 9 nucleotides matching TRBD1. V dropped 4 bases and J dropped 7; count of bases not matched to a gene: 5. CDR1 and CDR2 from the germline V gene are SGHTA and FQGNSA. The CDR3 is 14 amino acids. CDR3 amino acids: CASSSGQGYQPQHF. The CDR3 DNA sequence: TGTGCCAGCAGCTCCGGACAGGGGTACCAGCCCCAGCATTTT.

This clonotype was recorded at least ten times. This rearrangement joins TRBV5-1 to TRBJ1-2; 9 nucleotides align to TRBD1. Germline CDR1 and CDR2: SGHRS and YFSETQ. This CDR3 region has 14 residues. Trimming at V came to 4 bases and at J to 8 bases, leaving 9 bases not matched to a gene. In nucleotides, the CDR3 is TGCGCCAGCAGCCTGCTACAGGGGGCCGGCGGCTACACCTTC. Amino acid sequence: CASSLLQGAGGYTF.

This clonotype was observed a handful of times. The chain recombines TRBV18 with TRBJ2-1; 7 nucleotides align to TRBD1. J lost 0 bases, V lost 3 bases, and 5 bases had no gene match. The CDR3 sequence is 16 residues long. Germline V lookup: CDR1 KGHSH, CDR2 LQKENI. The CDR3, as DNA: TGTGCCAGCTCACCCGGGACAGTACTCTCCTACAATGAGCAGTTCTTC. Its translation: CASSPGTVLSYNEQFF.

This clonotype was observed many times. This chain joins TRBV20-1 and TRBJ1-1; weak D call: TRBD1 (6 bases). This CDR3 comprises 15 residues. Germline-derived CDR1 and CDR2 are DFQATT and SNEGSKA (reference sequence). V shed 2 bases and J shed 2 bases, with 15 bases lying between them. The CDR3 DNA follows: TGCAGTGCTAGATTACAGGGCTACCCCAACACTGAAGCTTTCTTT. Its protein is CSARLQGYPNTEAFF.

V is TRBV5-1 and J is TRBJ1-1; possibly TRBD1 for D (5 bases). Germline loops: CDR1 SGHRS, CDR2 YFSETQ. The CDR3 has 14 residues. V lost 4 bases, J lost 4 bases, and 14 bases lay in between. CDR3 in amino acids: CASSRAGDATEAFF. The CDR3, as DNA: TGCGCCAGCAGCAGGGCTGGGGACGCCACTGAAGCTTTCTTT.

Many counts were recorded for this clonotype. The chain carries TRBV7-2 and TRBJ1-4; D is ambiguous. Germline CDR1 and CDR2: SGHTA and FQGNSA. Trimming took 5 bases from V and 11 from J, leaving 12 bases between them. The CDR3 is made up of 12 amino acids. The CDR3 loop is CASSAGGRKLFF. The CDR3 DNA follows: TGTGCCAGCAGCGCAGGCGGGCGGAAACTGTTTTTT.

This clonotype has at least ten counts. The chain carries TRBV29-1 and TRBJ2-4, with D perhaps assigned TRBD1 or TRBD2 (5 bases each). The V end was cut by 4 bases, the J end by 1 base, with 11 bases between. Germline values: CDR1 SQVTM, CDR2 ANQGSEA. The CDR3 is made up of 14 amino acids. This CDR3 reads CSVGDRLAKNIQYF. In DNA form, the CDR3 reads TGCAGCGTTGGGGACCGTCTGGCCAAAAACATTCAGTACTTC.

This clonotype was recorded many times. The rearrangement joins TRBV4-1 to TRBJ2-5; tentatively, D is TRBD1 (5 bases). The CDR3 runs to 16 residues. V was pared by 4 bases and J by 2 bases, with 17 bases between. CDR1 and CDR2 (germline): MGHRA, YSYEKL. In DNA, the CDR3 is TGCGCCAGCAGCCCCACCGTCAGGGTGAGGCAAGAGACCCAGTACTTC. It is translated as CASSPTVRVRQETQYF.

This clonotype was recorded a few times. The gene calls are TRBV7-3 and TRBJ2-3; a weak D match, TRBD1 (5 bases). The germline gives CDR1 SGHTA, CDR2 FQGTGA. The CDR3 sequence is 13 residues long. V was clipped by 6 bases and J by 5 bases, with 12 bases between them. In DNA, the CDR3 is TGTGCCAGCAGGGCAGGGTGGGGAGATACGCAGTATTTT. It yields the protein CASRAGWGDTQYF. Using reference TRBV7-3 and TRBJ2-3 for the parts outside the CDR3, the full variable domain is GAGVSQTPSNKVTEKGKYVELRCDPISGHTALYWYRQSLGQGPEFLIYFQGTGAADDSGLPNDRFFAVRPEGSVSTLKIQRTERGDSAVYLCASRAGWGDTQYFGPGTRLTVL.

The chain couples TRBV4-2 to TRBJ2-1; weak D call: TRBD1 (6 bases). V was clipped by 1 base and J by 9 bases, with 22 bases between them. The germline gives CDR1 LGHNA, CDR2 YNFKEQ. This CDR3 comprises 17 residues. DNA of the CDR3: TGTGCCAGCAGCCAAGTACAGGGATATTTGCTTGGGGGTGAGCAGTTCTTC. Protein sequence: CASSQVQGYLLGGEQFF.

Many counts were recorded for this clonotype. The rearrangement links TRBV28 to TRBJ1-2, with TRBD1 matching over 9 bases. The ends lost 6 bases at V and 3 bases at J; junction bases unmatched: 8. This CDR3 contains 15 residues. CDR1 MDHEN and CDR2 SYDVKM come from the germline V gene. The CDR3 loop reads CASSTGGPTYYGYTF. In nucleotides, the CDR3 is TGTGCCAGCAGCACAGGGGGCCCCACGTACTATGGCTACACCTTC.

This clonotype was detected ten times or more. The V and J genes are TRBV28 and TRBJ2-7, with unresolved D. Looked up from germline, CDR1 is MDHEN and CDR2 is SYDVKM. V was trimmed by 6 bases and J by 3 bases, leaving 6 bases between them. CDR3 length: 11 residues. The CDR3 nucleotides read TGTGCCAGCAGGTATCGCTACGAGCAGTACTTC. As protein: CASRYRYEQYF.

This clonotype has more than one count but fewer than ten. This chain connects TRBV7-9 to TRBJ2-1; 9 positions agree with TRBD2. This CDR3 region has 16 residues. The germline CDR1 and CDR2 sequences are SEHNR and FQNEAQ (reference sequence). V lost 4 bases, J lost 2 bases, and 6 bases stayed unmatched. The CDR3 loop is CASSSVAGVTYNEQFF. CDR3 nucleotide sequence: TGTGCCAGCAGCTCCGTAGCGGGGGTTACCTACAATGAGCAGTTCTTC.